This T cell receptor beta chain is from a study of cytomegalovirus exposure and HLA in healthy donors. Germline V lookup: CDR1 MDHEN, CDR2 SYDVKM. The junction had 7 bases not matched to a gene; V was cut back by 0 bases and J by 1 base. CDR3 length: 17 amino acids. 13 Jbeta primers and 60 Vbeta primers were used for the PCR. Sequencing was performed with immunoSEQ multiplex PCR; in TCRdb, only in-frame clones are kept and a portion is missing. The repertoire holds about 110,000 clones, with around 86% as singletons. In regard to this clone: The target antigen is unknown.

Whole-study findings and limits: Earlier analysis yielded a pattern in which most TCR beta V segments were productive about 90% or about 30% of the time.

The TCR sequence derives from a man aged 40-55 years in good health and CMV-seronegative. The chain couples TRBV28 to TRBJ2-3, with TRBD2 matching over 7 bases. Sequencing used PBMCs. The CDR3 nucleotides are TGTGCCAGCAGTTTATGGCGGCGGGGGTGGGGCACAGATACGCAGTATTTT. Translating it yields CASSLWRRGWGTDTQYF.